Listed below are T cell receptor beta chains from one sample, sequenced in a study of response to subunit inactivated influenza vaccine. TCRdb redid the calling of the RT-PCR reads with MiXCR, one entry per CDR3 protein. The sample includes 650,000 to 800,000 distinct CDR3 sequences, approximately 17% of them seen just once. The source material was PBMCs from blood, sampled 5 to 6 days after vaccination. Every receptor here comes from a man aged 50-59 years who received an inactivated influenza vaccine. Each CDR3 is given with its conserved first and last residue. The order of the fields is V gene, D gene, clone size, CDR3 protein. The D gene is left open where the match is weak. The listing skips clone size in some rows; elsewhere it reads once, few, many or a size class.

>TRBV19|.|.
CASSIWLARNNNEQFF
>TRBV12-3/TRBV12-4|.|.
CASSGVASGANVLTF
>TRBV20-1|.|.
CSARIYKRSYNSPLHF
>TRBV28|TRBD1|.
CASSQGAIHSNQPQHF
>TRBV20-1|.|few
CSARDHRRVNTGELFF
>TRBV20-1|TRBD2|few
CSASLAGVVTDTQYF
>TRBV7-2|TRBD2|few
CASSFSGVVTDTQYF
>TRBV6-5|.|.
CASGSGSYRVDQETQYF
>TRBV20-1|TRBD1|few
CSARETDRINQPQHF
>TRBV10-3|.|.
CAITTGRGTEAFF
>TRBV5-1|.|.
CASSEQENTEAFF
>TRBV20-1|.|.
CSGYYQGYEQYF
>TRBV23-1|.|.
CASSQVEISRDSGNTIYF
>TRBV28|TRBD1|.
CASKFGTGGGYGYTF
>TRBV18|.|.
CASSPRRAEHSYNEQFF
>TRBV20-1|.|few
CSARDYGYTF
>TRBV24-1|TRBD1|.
CATSDRRDSSKNTGELFF
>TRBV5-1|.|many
CASSLVGRAYGDTQYF
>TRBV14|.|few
CASSQDWPTPSEQYF
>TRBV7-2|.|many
CASSLAGFTDTQYF
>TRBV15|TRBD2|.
CATSPLGGSYNEQFF
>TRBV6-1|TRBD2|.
CASRASGGPDTPETQYF
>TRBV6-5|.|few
CASSYSVGSDGLDTQYF
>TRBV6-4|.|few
CASSDSIRAGELFF
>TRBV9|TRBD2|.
CASSVTSGSRADTQYF
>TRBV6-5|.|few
CASSHVPGANYGYTF
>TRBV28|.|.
CASSLLVRNSHEQYF
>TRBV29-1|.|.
CSAEPEAFF
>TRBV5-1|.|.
CASSWGKNYGYTF
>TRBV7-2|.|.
CASSRFSGAAFF
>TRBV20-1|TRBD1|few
CSASHRGGMKTQYF
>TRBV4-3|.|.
CASSQESASYEQYF
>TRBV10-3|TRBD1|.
CAISESWGQETSTDTQYF
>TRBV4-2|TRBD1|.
CASSQYSGQTPGELFF
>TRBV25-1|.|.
CASRAQGDNQPQHF
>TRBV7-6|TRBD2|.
CASSLVLAGGPEDTQYF
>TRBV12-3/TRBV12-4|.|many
CASSFRTEAFF
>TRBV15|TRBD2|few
CATSRKYGMTSRHNEQFF
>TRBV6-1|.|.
CASSEVGAGRVYSNQPQHF
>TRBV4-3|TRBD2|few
CASSQDQRGTQYF
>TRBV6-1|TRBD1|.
CASRTGQTNTGELFF
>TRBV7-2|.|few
CASSLYVRFYEQYF
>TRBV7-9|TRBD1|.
CASSPDGRDRYEQYF
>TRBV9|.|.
CASSVGGTKTYEQYF
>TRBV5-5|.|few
CASSLTGDRWSGYTF
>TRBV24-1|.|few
CATSDSTGPRTRPQHF
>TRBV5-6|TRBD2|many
CASSLLAGGGETQYF
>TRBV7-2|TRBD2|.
CASSLVSGRTYNEQFF
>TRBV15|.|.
CATSQRTAYEQYF
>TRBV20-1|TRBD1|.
CSARVPPGTGGGETQYF
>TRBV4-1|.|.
CASSQDVRTEAFF
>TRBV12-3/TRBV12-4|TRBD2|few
CASSTRAGVAYNEQFF
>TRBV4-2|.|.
CASSQGWTTTEAFF